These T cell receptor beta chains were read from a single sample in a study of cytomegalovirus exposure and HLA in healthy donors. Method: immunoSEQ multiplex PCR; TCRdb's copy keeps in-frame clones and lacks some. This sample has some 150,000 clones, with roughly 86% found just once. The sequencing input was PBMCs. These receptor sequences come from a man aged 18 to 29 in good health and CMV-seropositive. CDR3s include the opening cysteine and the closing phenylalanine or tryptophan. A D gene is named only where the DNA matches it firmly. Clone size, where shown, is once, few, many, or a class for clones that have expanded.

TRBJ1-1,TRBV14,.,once,CASSQGKRAEAFF,TGTGCCAGCAGCCAAGGAAAGCGGGCTGAAGCTTTCTTT
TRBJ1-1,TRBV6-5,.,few,CASSDPGGTEAFF,TGTGCCAGCAGTGACCCCGGGGGAACTGAAGCTTTCTTT
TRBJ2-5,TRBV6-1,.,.,CASREGEETQYF,TGTGCCAGCAGGGAAGGGGAGGAGACCCAGTACTTC
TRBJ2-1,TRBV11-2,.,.,CASSLTEGGSYNEQFF,TGTGCCAGCAGCTTAACGGAAGGGGGCTCCTACAATGAGCAGTTCTTC
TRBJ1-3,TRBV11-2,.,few,CASSLSTGNTIYF,TGTGCCAGCAGCTTATCTACTGGAAACACCATATATTTT
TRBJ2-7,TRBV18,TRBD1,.,CASSLGQGALYEQYF,TGTGCCAGCTCTCTCGGACAGGGGGCCCTCTACGAGCAGTACTTC
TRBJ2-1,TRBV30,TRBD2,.,CAWSVTRTSGGAYNEQFF,TGTGCCTGGAGTGTAACCCGGACTAGCGGGGGGGCTTACAATGAGCAGTTCTTC
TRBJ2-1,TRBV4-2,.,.,CASSQGEKAFF,TGTGCCAGCAGCCAAGGGGAGAAGGCGTTCTTC
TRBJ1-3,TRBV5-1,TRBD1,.,CASSLDRGGNTIYF,TGCGCCAGCAGCTTGGACAGGGGTGGAAACACCATATATTTT
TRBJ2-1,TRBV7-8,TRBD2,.,CASSFIAGVENEQFF,TGTGCCAGCAGCTTCATAGCGGGAGTGGAAAATGAGCAGTTCTTC
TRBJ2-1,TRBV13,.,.,CASSLTGKNEQFF,TGTGCCAGCAGCTTAACAGGGAAGAATGAGCAGTTCTTC
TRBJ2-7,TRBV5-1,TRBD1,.,CASTSPGQGSLQYF,TGCGCCAGCACCTCCCCGGGACAGGGGTCTTTGCAGTACTTC